This record looks at one TCR beta chain sequence and its context. What it recognizes is unknown. The sample originates from a study of T cell repertoires in cytomegalovirus infection. Overall study context: Public TCR beta signature analysis indicated the presence of both CMV infection and matching HLA type. General study points: CMV-specific TCR beta clonotypes restricted by HLA-C were the ones dominating the ex vivo response. Adding up the frequency of public TCR beta families identified people who carried CMV plus the relevant HLA.

The CDR3 is 16 residues long. Unmatched junction bases numbered 11, after V lost 5 bases and J lost 7 bases. Germline CDR1 reads MNHEY; CDR2 reads SMNVEV (reference sequence). TCRdb processed the reads anew with MiXCR; each CDR3 protein has one entry. This table holds some 400,000 distinct CDR3 sequences, roughly 31% found once. The genes are TRBV27 and TRBJ1-6; 7 bases align to TRBD1. Input material: PBMCs. The receptor was isolated from a human donor in good health (CMV status not recorded). Some clones in this sample may be carry-over from other donors' samples. The CDR3 nucleotides are TGTGCCAGCAGTCCCTCTCCAGACAGGGTCAATTCACCCCTCCACTTT. This translates into CASSPSPDRVNSPLHF.